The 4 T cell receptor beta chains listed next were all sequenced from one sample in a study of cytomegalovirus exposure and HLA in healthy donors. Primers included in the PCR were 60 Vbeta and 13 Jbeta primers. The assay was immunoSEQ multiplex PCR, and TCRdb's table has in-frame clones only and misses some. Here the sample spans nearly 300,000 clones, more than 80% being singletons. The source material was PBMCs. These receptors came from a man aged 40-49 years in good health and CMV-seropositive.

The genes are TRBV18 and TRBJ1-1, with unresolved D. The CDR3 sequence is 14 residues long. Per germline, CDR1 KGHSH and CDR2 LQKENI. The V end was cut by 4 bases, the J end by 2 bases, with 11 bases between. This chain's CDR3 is CASSLGGGNTEAFF. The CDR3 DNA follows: TGTGCCAGCTCACTTGGAGGCGGTAACACTGAAGCTTTCTTT.

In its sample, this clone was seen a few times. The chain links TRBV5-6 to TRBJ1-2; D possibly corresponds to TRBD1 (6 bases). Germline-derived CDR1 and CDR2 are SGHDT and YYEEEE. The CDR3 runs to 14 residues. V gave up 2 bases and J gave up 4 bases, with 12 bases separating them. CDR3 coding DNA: TGTGCCAGCAGCTTCGGGGGGCGCGCCTATGGCTACACCTTC. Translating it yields CASSFGGRAYGYTF.

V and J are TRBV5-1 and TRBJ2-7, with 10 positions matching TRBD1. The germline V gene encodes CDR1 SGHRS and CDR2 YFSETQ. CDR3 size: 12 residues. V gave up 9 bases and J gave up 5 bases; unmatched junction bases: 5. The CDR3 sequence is CANDRGPHEQYF. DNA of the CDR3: TGCGCCAACGACAGGGGGCCCCACGAGCAGTACTTC.

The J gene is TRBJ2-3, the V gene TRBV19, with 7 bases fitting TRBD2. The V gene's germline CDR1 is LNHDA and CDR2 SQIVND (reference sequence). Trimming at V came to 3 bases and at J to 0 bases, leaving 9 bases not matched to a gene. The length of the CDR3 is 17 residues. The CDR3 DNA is TGTGCCAGTAGTATGGGGCGGGAGTTTAGTAGCACAGATACGCAGTATTTT. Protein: CASSMGREFSSTDTQYF. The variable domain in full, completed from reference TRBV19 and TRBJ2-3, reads DGGITQSPKYLFRKEGQNVTLSCEQNLNHDAMYWYRQDPGQGLRLIYYSQIVNDFQKGDIAEGYSVSREKKESFPLTVTSAQKNPTAFYLCASSMGREFSSTDTQYFGPGTRLTVL.